This T cell receptor beta chain derives from a study of blood T cell repertoires in COVID-19. The wider study: Acute and convalescent COVID-19 samples came from the United States, Italy and Spain.

Per the study methods: Amplification of reference gene primers provided the estimated nucleated cell counts. Libraries were prepared by immunoSEQ multiplex PCR; TCRdb keeps only in-frame clonotypes and omits some of them. V, J and clone size derive from that table, while D and trimming were established from the DNA sequence. This sample has about 75,000 clones, with around 90% found just once. The CDR3 length is 14 residues. The chain is built from TRBV21-1 and TRBJ1-4. TRBV21-1 is classified as a pseudogene. Sequencing input: peripheral blood. The TCR originated in a human donor in a cohort sampled during active COVID-19. The CDR3 nucleotides are TGTGCCAGCACCCGTCCTGCAACTAATGAAAAACTGTTTTTT. Residues: CASTRPATNEKLFF.